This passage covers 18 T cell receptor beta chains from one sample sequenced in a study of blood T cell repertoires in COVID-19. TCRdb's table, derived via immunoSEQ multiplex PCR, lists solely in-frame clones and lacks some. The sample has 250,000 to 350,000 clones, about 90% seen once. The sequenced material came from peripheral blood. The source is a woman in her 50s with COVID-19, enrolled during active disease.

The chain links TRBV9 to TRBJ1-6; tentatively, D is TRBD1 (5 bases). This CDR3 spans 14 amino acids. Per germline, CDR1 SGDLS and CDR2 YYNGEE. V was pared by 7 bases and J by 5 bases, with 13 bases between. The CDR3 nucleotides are TGTGCCAGCTCCCCGGGAGGGGATAATTCACCCCTCCACTTT. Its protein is CASSPGGDNSPLHF.

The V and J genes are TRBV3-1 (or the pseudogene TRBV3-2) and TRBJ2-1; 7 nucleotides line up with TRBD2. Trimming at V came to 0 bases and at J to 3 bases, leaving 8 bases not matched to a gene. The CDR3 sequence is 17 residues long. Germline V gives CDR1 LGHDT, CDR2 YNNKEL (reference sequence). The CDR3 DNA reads TGTGCCAGCAGCCAAGAAACCAAAAGGACTAGCTACAATGAGCAGTTCTTC. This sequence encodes CASSQETKRTSYNEQFF.

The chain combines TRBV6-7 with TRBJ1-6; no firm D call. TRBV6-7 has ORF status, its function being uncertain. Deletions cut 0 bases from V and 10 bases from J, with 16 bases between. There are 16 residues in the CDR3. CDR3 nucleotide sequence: TGTGCCAGCAGTTACTCTATCCCCCGAGGGAGATCACCCCTCCACTTT. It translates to CASSYSIPRGRSPLHF.

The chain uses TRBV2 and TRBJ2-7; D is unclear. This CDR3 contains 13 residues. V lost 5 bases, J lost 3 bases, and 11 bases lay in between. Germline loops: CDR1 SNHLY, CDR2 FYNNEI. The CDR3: CASSPDFFYEQYF. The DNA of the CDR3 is TGTGCCAGCAGTCCCGACTTCTTCTACGAGCAGTACTTC.

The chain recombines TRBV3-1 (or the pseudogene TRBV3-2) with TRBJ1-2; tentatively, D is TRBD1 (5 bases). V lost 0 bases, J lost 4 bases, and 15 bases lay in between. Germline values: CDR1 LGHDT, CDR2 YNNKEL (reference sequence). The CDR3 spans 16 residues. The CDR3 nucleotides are TGTGCCAGCAGCCAAGAGACCCAAGTGGGGCTCTATGGCTACACCTTC. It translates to CASSQETQVGLYGYTF.

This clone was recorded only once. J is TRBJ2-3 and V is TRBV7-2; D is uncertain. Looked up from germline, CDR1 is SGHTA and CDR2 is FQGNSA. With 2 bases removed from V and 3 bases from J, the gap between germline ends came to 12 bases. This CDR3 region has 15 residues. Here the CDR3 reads CASSLYRASTDTQYF. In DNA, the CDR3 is TGTGCCAGCAGCTTATATCGCGCTTCTACAGATACGCAGTATTTT. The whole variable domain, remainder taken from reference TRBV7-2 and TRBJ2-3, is GAGVSQSPSNKVTEKGKDVELRCDPISGHTALYWYRQSLGQGLEFLIYFQGNSAPDKSGLPSDRFSAERTGGSVSTLTIQRTQQEDSAVYLCASSLYRASTDTQYFGPGTRLTVL.

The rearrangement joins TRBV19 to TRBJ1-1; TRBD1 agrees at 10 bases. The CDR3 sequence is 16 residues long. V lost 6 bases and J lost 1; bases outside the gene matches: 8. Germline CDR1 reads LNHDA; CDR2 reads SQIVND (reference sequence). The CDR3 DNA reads TGTGCCAGTAGGAAATCGCGGACAGGGGGGAACACTGAAGCTTTCTTT. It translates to CASRKSRTGGNTEAFF.

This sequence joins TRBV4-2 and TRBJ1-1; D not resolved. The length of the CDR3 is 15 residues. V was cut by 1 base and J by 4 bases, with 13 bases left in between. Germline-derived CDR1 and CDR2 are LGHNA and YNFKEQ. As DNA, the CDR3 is TGTGCCAGCAGCCAAGTGTACGGGTACGGCACTGAAGCTTTCTTT. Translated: CASSQVYGYGTEAFF.

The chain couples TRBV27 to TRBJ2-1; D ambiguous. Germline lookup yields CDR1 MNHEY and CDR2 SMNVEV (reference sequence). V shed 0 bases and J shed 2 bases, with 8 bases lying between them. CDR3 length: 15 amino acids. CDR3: CASSLSTTPYNEQFF. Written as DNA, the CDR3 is TGTGCCAGCAGTTTATCGACAACCCCCTACAATGAGCAGTTCTTC.

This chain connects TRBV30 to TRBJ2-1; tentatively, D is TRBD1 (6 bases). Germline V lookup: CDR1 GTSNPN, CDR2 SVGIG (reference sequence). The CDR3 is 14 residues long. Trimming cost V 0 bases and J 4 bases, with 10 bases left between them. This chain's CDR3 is CAWSVQGAYNEQFF. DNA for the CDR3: TGTGCCTGGAGTGTACAGGGAGCATACAATGAGCAGTTCTTC.

CDR3 amino acids: CASSETGTSGNNEQFF. The CDR3 nucleotides are TGTGCCAGCAGCGAAACCGGGACTAGCGGGAACAATGAGCAGTTCTTC. The V and J genes are TRBV9 and TRBJ2-1; 13 bases are shared with TRBD2. Germline V lookup: CDR1 SGDLS, CDR2 YYNGEE. The CDR3 runs 16 residues. Trimming took 3 bases from V and 5 from J; bases not matched to a gene: 5.

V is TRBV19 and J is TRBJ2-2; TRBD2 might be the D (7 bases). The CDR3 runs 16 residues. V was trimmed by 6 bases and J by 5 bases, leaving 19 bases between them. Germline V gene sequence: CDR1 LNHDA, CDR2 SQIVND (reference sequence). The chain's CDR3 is CASRATGGLGTGELFF. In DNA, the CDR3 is TGTGCCAGTAGGGCTACCGGGGGGCTAGGAACCGGGGAGCTGTTTTTT.

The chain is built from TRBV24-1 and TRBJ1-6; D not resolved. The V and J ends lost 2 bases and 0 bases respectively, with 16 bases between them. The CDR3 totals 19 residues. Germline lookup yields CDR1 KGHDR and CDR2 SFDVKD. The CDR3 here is CATSDSDSAGSSYNSPLHF. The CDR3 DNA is TGTGCCACCAGTGATTCGGACTCTGCAGGTAGCTCCTATAATTCACCCCTCCACTTT.

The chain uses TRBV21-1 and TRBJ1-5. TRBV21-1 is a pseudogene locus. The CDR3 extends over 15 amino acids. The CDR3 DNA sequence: TGTGCCAGCAGCAAAGCGAGGGAGCGAGATCAGCCCCAGCATTTT. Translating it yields CASSKARERDQPQHF.

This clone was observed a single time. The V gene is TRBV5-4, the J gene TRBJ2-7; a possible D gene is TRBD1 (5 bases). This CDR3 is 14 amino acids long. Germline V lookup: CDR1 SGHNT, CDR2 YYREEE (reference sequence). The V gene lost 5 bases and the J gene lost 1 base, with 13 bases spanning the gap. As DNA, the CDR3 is TGTGCCAGCAGTCACCCCGACAGTTCCTACGAGCAGTACTTC. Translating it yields CASSHPDSSYEQYF. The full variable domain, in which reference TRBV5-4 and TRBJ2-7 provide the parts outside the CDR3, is ETGVTQSPTHLIKTRGQQVTLRCSSQSGHNTVSWYQQALGQGPQFIFQYYREEENGRGNFPPRFSGLQFPNYSSELNVNALELDDSALYLCASSHPDSSYEQYFGPGTRLTVT.

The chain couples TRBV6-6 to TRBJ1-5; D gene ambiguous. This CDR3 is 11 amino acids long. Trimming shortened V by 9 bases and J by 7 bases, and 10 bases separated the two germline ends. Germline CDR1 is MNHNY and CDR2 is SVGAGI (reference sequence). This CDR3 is CASASRQPQHF. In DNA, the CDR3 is TGTGCCAGTGCCAGTCGCCAGCCCCAGCATTTT.

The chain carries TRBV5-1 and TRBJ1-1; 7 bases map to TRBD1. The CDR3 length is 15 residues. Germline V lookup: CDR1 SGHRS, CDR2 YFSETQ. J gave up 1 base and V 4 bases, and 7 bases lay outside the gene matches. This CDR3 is CASSPEGARNTEAFF. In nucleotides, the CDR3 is TGCGCCAGCAGCCCCGAGGGGGCTAGGAACACTGAAGCTTTCTTT. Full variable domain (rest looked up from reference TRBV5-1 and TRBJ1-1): KAGVTQTPRYLIKTRGQQVTLSCSPISGHRSVSWYQQTPGQGLQFLFEYFSETQRNKGNFPGRFSGRQFSNSRSEMNVSTLELGDSALYLCASSPEGARNTEAFFGQGTRLTVV.

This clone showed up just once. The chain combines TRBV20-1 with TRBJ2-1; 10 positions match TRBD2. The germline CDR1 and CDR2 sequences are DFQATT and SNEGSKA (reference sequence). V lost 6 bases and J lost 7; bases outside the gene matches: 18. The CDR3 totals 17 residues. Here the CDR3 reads CSASPPSGSPNRNEQFF. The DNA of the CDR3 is TGCAGTGCAAGTCCCCCTAGCGGGAGTCCCAACCGAAATGAGCAGTTCTTC.